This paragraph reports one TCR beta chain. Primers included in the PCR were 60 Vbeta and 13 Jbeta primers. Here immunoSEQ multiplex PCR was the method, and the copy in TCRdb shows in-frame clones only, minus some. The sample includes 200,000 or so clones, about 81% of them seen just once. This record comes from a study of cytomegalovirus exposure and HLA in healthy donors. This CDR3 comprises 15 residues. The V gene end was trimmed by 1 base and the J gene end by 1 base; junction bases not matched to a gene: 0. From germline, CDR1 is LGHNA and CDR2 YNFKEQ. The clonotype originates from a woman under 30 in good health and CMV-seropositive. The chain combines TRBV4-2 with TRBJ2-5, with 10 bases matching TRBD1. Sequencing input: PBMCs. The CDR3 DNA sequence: TGTGCCAGCAGCCAAGGGGACAGGGGCCAAGAGACCCAGTACTTC. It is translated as CASSQGDRGQETQYF.